This T cell receptor beta chain was captured by sequencing in a study of blood T cell repertoires in COVID-19. About the research overall: Sites in the United States, Italy and Spain provided acute and convalescent COVID-19 samples.

This CDR3 has 13 amino acids. The V segment lost 3 bases and the J segment 5 bases; nucleotides outside the gene matches: 3. From germline, CDR1 is KGHSH and CDR2 LQKENI. Authors' analysis steps: Amplification from reference gene primers served as the basis for estimated nucleated cell counts. Data came from immunoSEQ multiplex PCR; TCRdb stores just in-frame clones and leaves some out. V and J calls and clone size are those listed in that table; D and trimming were worked out from the DNA. The table has about 76,000 clones, 65% to 90% seen once. The clonotype originates from a man in his fifties or sixties with COVID-19, enrolled during active disease. The V call is TRBV18, the J call TRBJ2-5, with 7 bases matching TRBD1. The specimen sequenced was peripheral blood. The CDR3 DNA follows: TGTGCCAGCTCACCCGACAGGGCTGAGACCCAGTACTTC. It codes for CASSPDRAETQYF.